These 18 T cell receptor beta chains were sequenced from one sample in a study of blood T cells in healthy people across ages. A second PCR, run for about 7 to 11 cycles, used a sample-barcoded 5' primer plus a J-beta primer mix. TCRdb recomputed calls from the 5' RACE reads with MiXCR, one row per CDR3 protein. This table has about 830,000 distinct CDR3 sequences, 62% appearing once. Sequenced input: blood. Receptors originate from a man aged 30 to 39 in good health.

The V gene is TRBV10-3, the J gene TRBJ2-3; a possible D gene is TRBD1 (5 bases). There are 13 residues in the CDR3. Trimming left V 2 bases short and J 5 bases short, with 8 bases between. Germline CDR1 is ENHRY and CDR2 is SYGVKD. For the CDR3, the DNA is TGTGCCATCAGTGAGGCAGGGCAAGATACGCAGTATTTT. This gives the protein CAISEAGQDTQYF.

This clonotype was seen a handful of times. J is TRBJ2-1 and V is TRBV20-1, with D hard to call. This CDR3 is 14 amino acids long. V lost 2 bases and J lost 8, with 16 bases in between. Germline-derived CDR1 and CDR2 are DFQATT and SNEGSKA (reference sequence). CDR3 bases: TGCAGTGCTAGAAGCCGGGCCTCCCTCCATGAGCAGTTCTTC. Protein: CSARSRASLHEQFF.

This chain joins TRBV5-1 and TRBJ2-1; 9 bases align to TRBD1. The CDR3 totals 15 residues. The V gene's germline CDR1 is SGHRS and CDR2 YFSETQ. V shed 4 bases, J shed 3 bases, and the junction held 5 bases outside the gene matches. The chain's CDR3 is CASSRAGQGYNEQFF. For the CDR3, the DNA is TGCGCCAGCAGCCGCGCGGGACAGGGCTACAATGAGCAGTTCTTC. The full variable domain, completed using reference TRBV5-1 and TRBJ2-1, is KAGVTQTPRYLIKTRGQQVTLSCSPISGHRSVSWYQQTPGQGLQFLFEYFSETQRNKGNFPGRFSGRQFSNSRSEMNVSTLELGDSALYLCASSRAGQGYNEQFFGPGTRLTVL.

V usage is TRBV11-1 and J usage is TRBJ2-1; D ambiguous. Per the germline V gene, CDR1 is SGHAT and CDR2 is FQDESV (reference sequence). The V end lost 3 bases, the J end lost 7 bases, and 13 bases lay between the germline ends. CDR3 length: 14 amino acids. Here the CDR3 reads CASSFTREVNEQFF. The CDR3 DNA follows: TGTGCCAGCAGCTTTACAAGAGAAGTTAATGAGCAGTTCTTC.

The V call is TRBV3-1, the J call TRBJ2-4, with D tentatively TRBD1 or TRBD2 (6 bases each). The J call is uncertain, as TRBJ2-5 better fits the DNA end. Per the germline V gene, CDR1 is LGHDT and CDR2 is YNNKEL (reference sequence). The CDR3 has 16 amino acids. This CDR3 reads CASSQGGGPVTETQYF. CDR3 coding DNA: TGTGCCAGCAGCCAAGGAGGGGGGCCGGTTACAGAGACCCAGTACTTC.

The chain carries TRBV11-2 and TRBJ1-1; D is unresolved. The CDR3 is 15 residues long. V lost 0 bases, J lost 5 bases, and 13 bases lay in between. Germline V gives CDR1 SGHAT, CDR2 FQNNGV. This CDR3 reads CASSLEAGVGTEAFF. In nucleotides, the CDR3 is TGTGCCAGCAGCTTAGAGGCCGGGGTAGGGACTGAAGCTTTCTTT.

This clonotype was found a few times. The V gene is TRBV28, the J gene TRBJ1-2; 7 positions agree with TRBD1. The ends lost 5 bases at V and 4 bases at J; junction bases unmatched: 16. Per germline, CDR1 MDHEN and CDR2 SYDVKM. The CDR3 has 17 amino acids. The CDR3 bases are TGTGCCAGCAGTCCAGGTGGGCAGGGGGAACAATTCTATGGCTACACCTTC. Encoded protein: CASSPGGQGEQFYGYTF.

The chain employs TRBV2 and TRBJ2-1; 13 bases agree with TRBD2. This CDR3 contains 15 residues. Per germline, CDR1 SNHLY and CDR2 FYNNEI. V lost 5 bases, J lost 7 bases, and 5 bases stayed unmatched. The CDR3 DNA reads TGTGCCAGCAGTCAGGGACTAGCGGGGACGAATGAGCAGTTCTTC. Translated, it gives CASSQGLAGTNEQFF.

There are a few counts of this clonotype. The DNA of the CDR3 is TGTGCCACCAGTGAGGCCGGGACAGGCAAATACAATGAGCAGTTCTTC. Translation gives CATSEAGTGKYNEQFF. The genes are TRBV24-1 and TRBJ2-1, with TRBD1 matching 8 bases. Germline assignment: CDR1 KGHDR and CDR2 SFDVKD. The CDR3 consists of 16 residues. Trimming cost V 4 bases and J 4 bases; bases outside gene matches: 8.

The CDR3 reads CASRAGTGLYEQYF. For the CDR3, the DNA is TGTGCCAGCCGCGCCGGGACAGGGCTCTACGAGCAGTACTTC. The chain couples TRBV2 to TRBJ2-7; 9 bases align to TRBD1. Per germline, CDR1 SNHLY and CDR2 FYNNEI. After removal of 8 bases from V and 3 bases from J, the junction contained 8 bases not matched to a gene. The CDR3 extends over 14 amino acids.

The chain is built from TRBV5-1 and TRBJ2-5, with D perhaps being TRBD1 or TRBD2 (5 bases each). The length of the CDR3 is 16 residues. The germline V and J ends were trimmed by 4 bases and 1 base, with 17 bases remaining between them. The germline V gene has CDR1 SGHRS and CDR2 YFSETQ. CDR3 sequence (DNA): TGCGCCAGCAGCCCCTCGGGACCTCCCATCCAAGAGACCCAGTACTTC. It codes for CASSPSGPPIQETQYF.

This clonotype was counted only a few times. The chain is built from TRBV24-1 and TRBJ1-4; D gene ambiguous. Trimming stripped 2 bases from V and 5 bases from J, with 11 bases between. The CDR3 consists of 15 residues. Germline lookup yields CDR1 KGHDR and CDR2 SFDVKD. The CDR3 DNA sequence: TGTGCCACCAGTGATTCGACGACCTTGAATGAAAAACTGTTTTTT. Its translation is CATSDSTTLNEKLFF.

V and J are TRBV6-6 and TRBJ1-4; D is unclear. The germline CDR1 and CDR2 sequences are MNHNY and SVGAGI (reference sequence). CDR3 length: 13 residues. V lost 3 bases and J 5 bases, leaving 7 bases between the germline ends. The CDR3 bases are TGTGCCAGCAGTTATTGGCAGAATGAAAAACTGTTTTTT. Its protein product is CASSYWQNEKLFF.

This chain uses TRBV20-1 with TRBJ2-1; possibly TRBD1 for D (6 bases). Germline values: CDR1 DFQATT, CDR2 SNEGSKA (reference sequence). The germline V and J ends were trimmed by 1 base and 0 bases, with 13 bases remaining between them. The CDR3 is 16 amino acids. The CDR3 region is CSARVMGANSYNEQFF. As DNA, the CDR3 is TGCAGTGCTAGAGTTATGGGGGCCAACTCCTACAATGAGCAGTTCTTC.

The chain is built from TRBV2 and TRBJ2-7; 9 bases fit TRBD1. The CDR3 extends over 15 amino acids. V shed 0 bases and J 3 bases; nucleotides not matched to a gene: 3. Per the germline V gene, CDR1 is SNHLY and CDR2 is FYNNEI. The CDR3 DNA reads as TGTGCCAGCAGTGAAGCTGGGACAGGGCTCTACGAGCAGTACTTC. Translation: CASSEAGTGLYEQYF.

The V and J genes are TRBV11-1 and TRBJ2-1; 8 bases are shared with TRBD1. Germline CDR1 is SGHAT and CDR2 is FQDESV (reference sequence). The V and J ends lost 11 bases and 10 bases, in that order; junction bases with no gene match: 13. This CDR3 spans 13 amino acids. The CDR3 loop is CAPPDRAPREQFF. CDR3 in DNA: TGTGCCCCACCGGACAGGGCCCCAAGGGAGCAGTTCTTC.

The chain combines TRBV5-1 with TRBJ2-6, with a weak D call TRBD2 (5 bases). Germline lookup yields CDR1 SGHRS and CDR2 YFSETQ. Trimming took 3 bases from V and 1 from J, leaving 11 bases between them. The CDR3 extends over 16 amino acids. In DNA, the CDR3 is TGCGCCAGCAGCTCTACTAGTGGGTCTGGGGCCAACGTCCTGACTTTC. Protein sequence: CASSSTSGSGANVLTF. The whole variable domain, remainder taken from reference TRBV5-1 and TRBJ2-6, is KAGVTQTPRYLIKTRGQQVTLSCSPISGHRSVSWYQQTPGQGLQFLFEYFSETQRNKGNFPGRFSGRQFSNSRSEMNVSTLELGDSALYLCASSSTSGSGANVLTFGAGSRLTVL.

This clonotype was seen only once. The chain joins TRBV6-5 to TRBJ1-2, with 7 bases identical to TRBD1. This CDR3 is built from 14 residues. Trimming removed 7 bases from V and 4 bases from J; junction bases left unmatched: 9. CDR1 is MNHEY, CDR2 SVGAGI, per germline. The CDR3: CASTQGVPFYGYTF. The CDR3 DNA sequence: TGTGCCAGCACCCAGGGGGTCCCGTTCTATGGCTACACCTTC.